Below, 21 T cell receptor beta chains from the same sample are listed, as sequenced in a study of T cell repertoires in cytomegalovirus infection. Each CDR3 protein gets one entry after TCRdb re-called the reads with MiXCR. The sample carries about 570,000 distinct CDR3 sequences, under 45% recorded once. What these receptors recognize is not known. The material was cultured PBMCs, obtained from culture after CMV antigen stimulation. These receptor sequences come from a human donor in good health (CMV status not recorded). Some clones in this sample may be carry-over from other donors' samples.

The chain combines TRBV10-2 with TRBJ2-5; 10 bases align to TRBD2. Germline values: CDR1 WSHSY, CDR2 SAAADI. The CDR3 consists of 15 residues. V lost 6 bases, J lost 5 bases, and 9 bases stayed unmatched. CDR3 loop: CASRVRAGGFETQYF. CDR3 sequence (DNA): TGCGCCAGCAGAGTAAGAGCGGGAGGGTTTGAGACCCAGTACTTC.

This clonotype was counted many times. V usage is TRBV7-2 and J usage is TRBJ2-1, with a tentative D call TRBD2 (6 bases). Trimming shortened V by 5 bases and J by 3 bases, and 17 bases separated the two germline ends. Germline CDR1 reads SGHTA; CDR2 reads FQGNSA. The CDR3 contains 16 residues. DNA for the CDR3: TGTGCCAGCAGCCGCCGGGGTGGGAGGAGCTACAATGAGCAGTTCTTC. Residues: CASSRRGGRSYNEQFF.

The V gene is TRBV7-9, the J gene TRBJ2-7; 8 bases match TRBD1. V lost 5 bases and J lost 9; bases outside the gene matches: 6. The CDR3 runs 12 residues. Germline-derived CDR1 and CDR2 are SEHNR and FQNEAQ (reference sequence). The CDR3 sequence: CASSRGTGGQYF. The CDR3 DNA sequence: TGTGCCAGCAGCCGCGGCACAGGGGGGCAGTACTTC.

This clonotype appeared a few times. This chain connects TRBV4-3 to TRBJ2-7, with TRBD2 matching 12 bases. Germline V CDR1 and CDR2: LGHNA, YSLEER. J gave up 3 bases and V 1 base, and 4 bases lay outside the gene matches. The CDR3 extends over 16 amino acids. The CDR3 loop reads CASSQGSSGRGYEQYF. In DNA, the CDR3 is TGCGCCAGCAGCCAAGGTTCTAGCGGGAGGGGCTACGAGCAGTACTTC.

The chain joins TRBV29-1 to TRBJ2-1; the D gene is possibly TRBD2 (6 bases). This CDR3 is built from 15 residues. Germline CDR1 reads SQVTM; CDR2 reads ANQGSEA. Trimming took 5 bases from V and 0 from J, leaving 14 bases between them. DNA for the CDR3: TGCAGCGTTACTAGCTCCCGGAGCTCCTACAATGAGCAGTTCTTC. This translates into CSVTSSRSSYNEQFF.

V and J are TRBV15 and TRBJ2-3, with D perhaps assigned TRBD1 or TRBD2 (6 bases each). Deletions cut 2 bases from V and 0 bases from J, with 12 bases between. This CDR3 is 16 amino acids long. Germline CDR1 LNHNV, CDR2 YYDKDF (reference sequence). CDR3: CATSRWGAQSTDTQYF. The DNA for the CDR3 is TGTGCCACCAGCAGATGGGGGGCCCAGAGCACAGATACGCAGTATTTT. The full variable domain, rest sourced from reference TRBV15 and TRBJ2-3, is DAMVIQNPRYQVTQFGKPVTLSCSQTLNHNVMYWYQQKSSQAPKLLFHYYDKDFNNEADTPDNFQSRRPNTSFCFLDIRSPGLGDTAMYLCATSRWGAQSTDTQYFGPGTRLTVL.

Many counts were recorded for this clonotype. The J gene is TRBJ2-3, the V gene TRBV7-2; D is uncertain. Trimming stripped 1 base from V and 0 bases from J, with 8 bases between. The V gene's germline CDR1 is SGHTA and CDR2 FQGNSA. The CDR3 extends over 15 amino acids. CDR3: CASSLGVVSTDTQYF. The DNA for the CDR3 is TGTGCCAGCAGCTTAGGGGTAGTAAGCACAGATACGCAGTATTTT.

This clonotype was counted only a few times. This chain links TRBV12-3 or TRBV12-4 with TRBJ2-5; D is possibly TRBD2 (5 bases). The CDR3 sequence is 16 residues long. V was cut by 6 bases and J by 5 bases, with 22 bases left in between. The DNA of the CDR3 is TGTGCCAGCAGCCCTCGGGGAGACGTCCCTGGGGAGACCCAGTACTTC. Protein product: CASSPRGDVPGETQYF.

The CDR3 loop reads CASSQSPVGAWEKLFF. The CDR3 DNA sequence: TGCGCCAGCAGTCAATCGCCAGTGGGGGCTTGGGAAAAACTGTTTTTT. This chain links TRBV23-1 with TRBJ1-4, with a tentative D call TRBD1 (6 bases). TRBV23-1 is reported as an ORF; its role is uncertain. This CDR3 spans 16 amino acids. Trimming shortened V by 0 bases and J by 8 bases, and 16 bases separated the two germline ends.

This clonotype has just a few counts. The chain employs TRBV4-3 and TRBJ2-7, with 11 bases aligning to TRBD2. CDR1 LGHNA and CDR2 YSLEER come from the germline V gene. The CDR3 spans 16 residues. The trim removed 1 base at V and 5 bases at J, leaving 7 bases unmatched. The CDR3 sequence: CASSQGLAGGPHEQYF. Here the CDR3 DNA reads TGCGCCAGCAGCCAAGGGTTAGCGGGAGGGCCCCACGAGCAGTACTTC.

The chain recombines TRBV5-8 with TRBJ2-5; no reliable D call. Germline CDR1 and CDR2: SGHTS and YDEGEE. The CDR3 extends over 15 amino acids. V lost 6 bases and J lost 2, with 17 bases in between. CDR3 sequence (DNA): TGTGCCAGCATCCCCCCGGTGGGCATTCAAGAGACCCAGTACTTC. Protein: CASIPPVGIQETQYF. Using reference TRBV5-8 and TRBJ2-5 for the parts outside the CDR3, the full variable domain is EAGVTQSPTHLIKTRGQQATLRCSPISGHTSVYWYQQALGLGLQFLLWYDEGEERNRGNFPPRFSGRQFPNYSSELNVNALELEDSALYLCASIPPVGIQETQYFGPGTRLLVL.

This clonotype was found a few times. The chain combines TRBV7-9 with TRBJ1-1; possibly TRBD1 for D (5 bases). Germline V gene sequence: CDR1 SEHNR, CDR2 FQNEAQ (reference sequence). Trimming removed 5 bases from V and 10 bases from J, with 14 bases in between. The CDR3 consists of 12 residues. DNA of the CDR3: TGTGCCAGCAGCCCAGGGCAAGGGGCAGCTTTCTTT. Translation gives CASSPGQGAAFF.

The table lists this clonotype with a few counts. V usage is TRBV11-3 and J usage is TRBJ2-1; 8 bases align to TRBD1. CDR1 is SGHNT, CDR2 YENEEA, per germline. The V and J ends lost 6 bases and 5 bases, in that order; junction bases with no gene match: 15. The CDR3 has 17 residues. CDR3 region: CASSFPLRGRRNNEQFF. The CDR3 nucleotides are TGTGCCAGCAGTTTCCCACTCAGGGGGCGCCGCAACAATGAGCAGTTCTTC.

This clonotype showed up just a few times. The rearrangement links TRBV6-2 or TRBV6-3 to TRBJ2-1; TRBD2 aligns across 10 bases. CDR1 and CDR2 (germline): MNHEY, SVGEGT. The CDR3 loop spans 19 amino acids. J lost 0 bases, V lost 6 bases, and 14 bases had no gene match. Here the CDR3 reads CASRTPPGLARSSYNEQFF. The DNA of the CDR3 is TGTGCCAGCAGAACTCCCCCGGGACTAGCGAGAAGCTCCTACAATGAGCAGTTCTTC.

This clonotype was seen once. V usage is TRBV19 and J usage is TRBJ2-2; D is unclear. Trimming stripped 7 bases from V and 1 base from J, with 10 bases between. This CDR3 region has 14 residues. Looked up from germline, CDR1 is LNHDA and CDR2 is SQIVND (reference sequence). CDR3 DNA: TGTGCCAGTAACCTATTACTGAACACCGGGGAGCTGTTTTTT. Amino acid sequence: CASNLLLNTGELFF.

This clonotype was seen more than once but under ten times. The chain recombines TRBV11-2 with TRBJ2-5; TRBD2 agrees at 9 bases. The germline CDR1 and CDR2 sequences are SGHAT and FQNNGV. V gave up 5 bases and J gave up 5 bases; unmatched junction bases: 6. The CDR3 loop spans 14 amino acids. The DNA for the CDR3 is TGTGCCAGCAGCCCAGCGCGGGGGGGGGAGACCCAGTACTTC. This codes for CASSPARGGETQYF.

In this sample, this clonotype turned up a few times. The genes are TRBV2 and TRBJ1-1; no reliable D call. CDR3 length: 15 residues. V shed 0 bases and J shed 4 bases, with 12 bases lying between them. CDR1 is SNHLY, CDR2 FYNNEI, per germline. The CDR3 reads CASSEAPAVVTEAFF. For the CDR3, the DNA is TGTGCCAGCAGTGAAGCGCCGGCGGTGGTCACTGAAGCTTTCTTT.

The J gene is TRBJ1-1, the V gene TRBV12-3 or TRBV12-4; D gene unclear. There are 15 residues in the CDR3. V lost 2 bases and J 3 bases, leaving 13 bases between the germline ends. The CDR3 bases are TGTGCCAGCAGTTTAACGGGGAGGAGGGACACTGAAGCTTTCTTT. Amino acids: CASSLTGRRDTEAFF.

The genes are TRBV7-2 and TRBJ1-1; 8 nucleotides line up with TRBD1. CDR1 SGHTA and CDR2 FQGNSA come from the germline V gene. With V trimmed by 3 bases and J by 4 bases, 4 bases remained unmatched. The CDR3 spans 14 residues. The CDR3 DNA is TGTGCCAGCAGCTTCACGACAGGGGCCACTGAAGCTTTCTTT. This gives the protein CASSFTTGATEAFF.

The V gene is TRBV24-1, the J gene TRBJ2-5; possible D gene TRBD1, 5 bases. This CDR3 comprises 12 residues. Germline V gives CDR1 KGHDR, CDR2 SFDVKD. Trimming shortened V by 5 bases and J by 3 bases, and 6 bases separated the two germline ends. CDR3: CATSVGEETQYF. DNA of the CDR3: TGTGCCACCAGTGTAGGGGAAGAGACCCAGTACTTC.

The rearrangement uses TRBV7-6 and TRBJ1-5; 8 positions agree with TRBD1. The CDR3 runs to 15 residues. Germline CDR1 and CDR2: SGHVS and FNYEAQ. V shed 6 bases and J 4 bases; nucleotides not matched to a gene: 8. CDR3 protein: CASSSGQGPNQPQHF. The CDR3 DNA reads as TGTGCCAGCAGTTCCGGACAGGGTCCGAATCAGCCCCAGCATTTT.